A selection of T cell receptor beta chains follows, all from one sample in a study of blood T cell repertoires in COVID-19. Data came from immunoSEQ multiplex PCR; TCRdb stores just in-frame clones and leaves some out. The table has about 45,000 clones, roughly nine tenths seen once. Material for sequencing was peripheral blood. These receptors originate from a human donor in a cohort sampled during active COVID-19. Both conserved end residues are part of each CDR3. Fields, in order: D gene, J gene, clone size, V gene, CDR3 length, CDR3 DNA, CDR3 protein. D genes are given only for firm matches. Expanded clones get a size class; other rows say once, few or many, or leave the size out.

D: NA
J: TRBJ1-4
size: NA
V: TRBV25-1
length: 12
DNA: TGTGCCAGCAGTGACAGGGCTGAAAAACTGTTTTTT
CDR3: CASSDRAEKLFF

D: TRBD1
J: TRBJ1-2
size: NA
V: TRBV7-2
length: 13
DNA: TGTGCCAGCAGCTTTAGCAGGGGGGACGGCTACACCTTC
CDR3: CASSFSRGDGYTF

D: TRBD1
J: TRBJ2-7
size: few
V: TRBV14
length: 14
DNA: TGTGCCAGCAGTCGTACAGGGGGGCCCTACGAGCAGTACTTC
CDR3: CASSRTGGPYEQYF

D: TRBD1
J: TRBJ1-2
size: NA
V: TRBV2
length: 13
DNA: TGTGCCAGCAGTACGACAGGGATGCATGGCTACACCTTC
CDR3: CASSTTGMHGYTF

D: NA
J: TRBJ1-5
size: NA
V: TRBV4-1
length: 14
DNA: TGCGCCAGCAGCCAAGTGGGGCTCAATCAGCCCCAGCATTTT
CDR3: CASSQVGLNQPQHF

D: NA
J: TRBJ1-1
size: NA
V: TRBV12-3/TRBV12-4
length: 11
DNA: TGTGCCAGCAGCTCGGGATTCGAAGCTTTCTTT
CDR3: CASSSGFEAFF

D: NA
J: TRBJ2-7
size: once
V: TRBV7-2
length: 16
DNA: TGTGCCAGCAGCTTAGGGTTTTCGGGGGGCCCCTACGAGCAGTACTTC
CDR3: CASSLGFSGGPYEQYF

D: NA
J: TRBJ1-6
size: NA
V: TRBV11-2
length: 14
DNA: TGTGCCAGCAGCTTAGGAGGGTATAATTCACCCCTCCACTTT
CDR3: CASSLGGYNSPLHF

D: TRBD2
J: TRBJ2-3
size: NA
V: TRBV4-3
length: 19
DNA: TGCGCCAGCAGCCAAGAGCATAAGGGAGGACTAGGGGTCCCAGATACGCAGTATTTT
CDR3: CASSQEHKGGLGVPDTQYF

D: TRBD1
J: TRBJ1-6
size: once
V: TRBV7-9
length: 17
DNA: TGTGCCAGCAGCTTAGGGACAGGGAAGGACTATAATTCACCCCTCCACTTT
CDR3: CASSLGTGKDYNSPLHF

D: NA
J: TRBJ1-3
size: NA
V: TRBV7-2
length: 16
DNA: TGTGCCAGCAGCTACGGAATCCCGGGAGGCGGAAACACCATATATTTT
CDR3: CASSYGIPGGGNTIYF

D: TRBD1
J: TRBJ1-2
size: once
V: TRBV6-2/TRBV6-3
length: 14
DNA: TGTGCCAGCAGTAGGGGACAGCCCGTCTATGGCTACACCTTC
CDR3: CASSRGQPVYGYTF

D: NA
J: TRBJ2-7
size: NA
V: TRBV7-8
length: 14
DNA: TGTGCCAGCAGCTTACAGGGTCATACCTACGAGCAGTACTTC
CDR3: CASSLQGHTYEQYF

D: NA
J: TRBJ1-5
size: NA
V: TRBV4-1
length: 15
DNA: TGCGCCAGCAGCCAAGTGTGGCGGGGCAATCAGCCCCAGCATTTT
CDR3: CASSQVWRGNQPQHF

D: TRBD1
J: TRBJ1-1
size: NA
V: TRBV6-6
length: 15
DNA: TGTGCCAGCAGTTACCCGGGACAGCTGAACACTGAAGCTTTCTTT
CDR3: CASSYPGQLNTEAFF

D: NA
J: TRBJ1-2
size: NA
V: TRBV11-2
length: 11
DNA: TGTGCCAGCAGCCCCTATGATGGCTACACCTTC
CDR3: CASSPYDGYTF

D: NA
J: TRBJ1-4
size: NA
V: TRBV4-1
length: 15
DNA: TGCGCCAGCAGCGGACAGATTCCAACTAATGAAAAACTGTTTTTT
CDR3: CASSGQIPTNEKLFF

D: NA
J: TRBJ1-1
size: NA
V: TRBV3-1/TRBV3-2
length: 15
DNA: TGTGCCAGCAGCCAAGTTGCAGGGTGGGGTACTGAAGCTTTCTTT
CDR3: CASSQVAGWGTEAFF

D: NA
J: TRBJ2-7
size: NA
V: TRBV10-2
length: 13
DNA: TGCGCCAGCAAGTCGGACTCCTCCTACGAGCAGTACTTC
CDR3: CASKSDSSYEQYF

D: NA
J: TRBJ1-2
size: NA
V: TRBV2
length: 14
DNA: TGTGCCAGCAGTGAGGAAGGAGGTCTCTATGGCTACACCTTC
CDR3: CASSEEGGLYGYTF

D: NA
J: TRBJ1-2
size: NA
V: TRBV5-4
length: 13
DNA: TGTGCCAGCAGCTTGGCAGGGTACTATGGCTACACCTTC
CDR3: CASSLAGYYGYTF

D: NA
J: TRBJ2-3
size: NA
V: TRBV19
length: 15
DNA: TGTGCCAGTAGTAGCGAGGGTGGGAGCACAGATACGCAGTATTTT
CDR3: CASSSEGGSTDTQYF

D: TRBD1
J: TRBJ1-4
size: NA
V: TRBV4-3
length: 15
DNA: TGCGCCAGCAGCCAAGAGAGGACAGGGGGTTTTATACTGTTTTTT
CDR3: CASSQERTGGFILFF

D: NA
J: TRBJ1-6
size: NA
V: TRBV6-5
length: 13
DNA: TGTGCCAGCTCGGCAGGGGAGGGTTCACCCCTCCACTTT
CDR3: CASSAGEGSPLHF

D: NA
J: TRBJ1-1
size: NA
V: TRBV6-5
length: 13
DNA: TGTGCCAGCAGTCTAGAATGGGTCACTGAAGCTTTCTTT
CDR3: CASSLEWVTEAFF

D: TRBD1
J: TRBJ2-7
size: few
V: TRBV29-1
length: 13
DNA: TGCAGCGTCCCCGGGACAGCAAACAAGGAGCAGTACTTC
CDR3: CSVPGTANKEQYF

D: NA
J: TRBJ2-2
size: few
V: TRBV3-1/TRBV3-2
length: 15
DNA: TGTGCCAGCAGCAAAAACACAGGCTTGACCGGGGAGCTGTTTTTT
CDR3: CASSKNTGLTGELFF

D: TRBD1
J: TRBJ2-1
size: NA
V: TRBV27
length: 15
DNA: TGTGCCAGCAGTCAAAGGACAGGGTCCTACAATGAGCAGTTCTTC
CDR3: CASSQRTGSYNEQFF

D: NA
J: TRBJ1-5
size: NA
V: TRBV19
length: 14
DNA: TGTGCCAGTAGTATGCAGGGGTTGGGACAGCCCCAGCATTTT
CDR3: CASSMQGLGQPQHF

D: NA
J: TRBJ2-6
size: NA
V: TRBV4-3
length: 16
DNA: TGCGCCAGCAGCCAAGATTCGAGCTCTGGGGCCAACGTCCTGACTTTC
CDR3: CASSQDSSSGANVLTF

D: TRBD1
J: TRBJ2-7
size: NA
V: TRBV19
length: 14
DNA: TGTGCCAGTGCCCTAGGGACAGTCGGAGACGAGCAGTACTTC
CDR3: CASALGTVGDEQYF

D: NA
J: TRBJ2-7
size: NA
V: TRBV5-1
length: 13
DNA: TGCGCCAGCATGGGGACAAACATCTACGAGCAGTACTTC
CDR3: CASMGTNIYEQYF

D: TRBD2
J: TRBJ2-7
size: NA
V: TRBV6-5
length: 13
DNA: TGTGCCAGCAGTCTAGCGGGGGGGCACGAGCAGTACTTC
CDR3: CASSLAGGHEQYF

D: NA
J: TRBJ1-2
size: NA
V: TRBV5-1
length: 15
DNA: TGCGCCAGCAGCCCCTGGGGCAGTCTGAACTATGGCTACACCTTC
CDR3: CASSPWGSLNYGYTF

D: NA
J: TRBJ2-7
size: NA
V: TRBV5-6
length: 15
DNA: TGTGCCAGCAGCCCGGGGGACCATATCGCCTACGAGCAGTACTTC
CDR3: CASSPGDHIAYEQYF

D: NA
J: TRBJ1-2
size: NA
V: TRBV9
length: 13
DNA: TGTGCCAGCAGCGTAGGAGAAGGCGGGGGCTACACCTTC
CDR3: CASSVGEGGGYTF

D: NA
J: TRBJ1-2
size: once
V: TRBV5-5
length: 14
DNA: TGTGCCAGCAGCTTGGAAGCAGGGCCCTATGGCTACACCTTC
CDR3: CASSLEAGPYGYTF

D: TRBD1
J: TRBJ1-3
size: NA
V: TRBV6-5
length: 16
DNA: TGTGCCAGCAGTTCCCGGACAGGGGGACTTGGAAACACCATATATTTT
CDR3: CASSSRTGGLGNTIYF

D: NA
J: TRBJ2-7
size: NA
V: TRBV15
length: 15
DNA: TGTGCCACCAGCAGAGATCTTGGCAGCTCCTACGAGCAGTACTTC
CDR3: CATSRDLGSSYEQYF

D: NA
J: TRBJ1-2
size: few
V: TRBV5-1
length: 13
DNA: TGCGCCAGCAGCTTTGAAGGAGACTATGGCTACACCTTC
CDR3: CASSFEGDYGYTF

D: TRBD1
J: TRBJ2-7
size: NA
V: TRBV15
length: 17
DNA: TGTGCCACCAGCAGAGAAACGGGCCGGGACAGCCACTACGAGCAGTACTTC
CDR3: CATSRETGRDSHYEQYF

D: NA
J: TRBJ2-7
size: NA
V: TRBV3-1/TRBV3-2
length: 14
DNA: TGTGCCAGCAGCCAAGCGGGGGTCGAGGGCGAGCAGTACTTC
CDR3: CASSQAGVEGEQYF

D: NA
J: TRBJ2-2
size: NA
V: TRBV4-3
length: 13
DNA: TGCGCCAGCAGCCAAGTTACCCGGGGGGAGCTGTTTTTT
CDR3: CASSQVTRGELFF